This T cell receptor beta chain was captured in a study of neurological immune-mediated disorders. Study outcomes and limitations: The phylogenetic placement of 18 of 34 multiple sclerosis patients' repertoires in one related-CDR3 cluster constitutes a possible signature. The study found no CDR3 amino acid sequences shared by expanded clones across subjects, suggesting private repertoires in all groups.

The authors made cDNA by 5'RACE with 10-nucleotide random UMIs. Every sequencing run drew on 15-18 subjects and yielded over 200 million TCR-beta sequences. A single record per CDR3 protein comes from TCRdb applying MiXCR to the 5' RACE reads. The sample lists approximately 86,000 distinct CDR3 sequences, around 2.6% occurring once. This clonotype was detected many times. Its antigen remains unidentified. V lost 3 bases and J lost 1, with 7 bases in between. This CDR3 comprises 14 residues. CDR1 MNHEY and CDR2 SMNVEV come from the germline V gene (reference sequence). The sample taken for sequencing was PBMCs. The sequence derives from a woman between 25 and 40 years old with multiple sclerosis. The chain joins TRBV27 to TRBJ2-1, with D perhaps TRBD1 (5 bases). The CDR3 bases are TGTGCCAGCAGTTTTAGGGGTTCCTACAATGAGCAGTTCTTC. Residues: CASSFRGSYNEQFF.